This T cell receptor (beta chain) comes out of a study of cytomegalovirus exposure and HLA in healthy donors. In the PCR, 60 Vbeta and 13 Jbeta primers were used. TCRdb keeps only in-frame clones here, not all; method: immunoSEQ multiplex PCR. The table shows some 150,000 clones, with 70% to 90% occurring only once. The CDR3 runs 15 residues. J was trimmed by 0 bases and V by 5 bases; bases with no gene match: 6. Per germline, CDR1 SGHRS and CDR2 YFSETQ. The donors (healthy individuals) were bone marrow donors. In its sample, this clone was seen a few times. This chain links TRBV5-1 with TRBJ2-3, with 7 bases aligning to TRBD2. The sample was PBMCs. The TCR originated in a woman aged 30 to 39 in good health and CMV-seropositive. DNA of the CDR3: TGCGCCAGCAGTTATTACGGGGGGAGCACAGATACGCAGTATTTT. Translation gives CASSYYGGSTDTQYF. Using reference TRBV5-1 and TRBJ2-3 for the parts outside the CDR3, the full variable domain is KAGVTQTPRYLIKTRGQQVTLSCSPISGHRSVSWYQQTPGQGLQFLFEYFSETQRNKGNFPGRFSGRQFSNSRSEMNVSTLELGDSALYLCASSYYGGSTDTQYFGPGTRLTVL.